Below are 30 T cell receptor beta chains sequenced from a single sample in a study of blood T cell repertoires in COVID-19. Libraries were prepared by immunoSEQ multiplex PCR; TCRdb keeps only in-frame clonotypes and omits some of them. The sample shows about 170,000 clones, about 90% of them seen only once. The sample consisted of peripheral blood. The receptors originated from a man under 40 with COVID-19, enrolled during active disease.

The chain uses TRBV6-2 or TRBV6-3 and TRBJ2-5, with 9 bases matching TRBD1. The V and J ends lost 2 bases and 5 bases, in that order; junction bases with no gene match: 9. The CDR3 sequence is 16 residues long. Germline loops: CDR1 MNHEY, CDR2 SVGEGT. DNA of the CDR3: TGTGCCAGCAGTTACGCAGGGACAGGGCAGGTCGAGACCCAGTACTTC. This gives the protein CASSYAGTGQVETQYF.

The chain is built from TRBV5-4 and TRBJ2-2; 9 nucleotides agree with TRBD2. Germline V gene lookup returns CDR1 SGHNT and CDR2 YYREEE (reference sequence). This CDR3 has 18 residues. Trimming removed 5 bases from V and 6 bases from J; junction bases left unmatched: 17. The CDR3 DNA sequence: TGTGCCAGCAGTCTAAGCCTCGTTAGCGGGAGTACGGCCGGGGAGCTGTTTTTT. Its protein product is CASSLSLVSGSTAGELFF.

The chain employs TRBV7-3 and TRBJ1-1, with 8 bases matching TRBD1. CDR3 size: 15 residues. The J segment lost 6 bases and the V segment lost 5 bases, leaving 11 bases of the junction unmatched. The germline V gene encodes CDR1 SGHTA and CDR2 FQGTGA. As DNA, the CDR3 is TGTGCCAGCAGCAAAGCCCAGGGGGCGGTCGCTGAAGCTTTCTTT. It codes for CASSKAQGAVAEAFF.

J is TRBJ2-2 and V is TRBV5-1; the D gene is possibly TRBD2 (6 bases). V was pared by 1 base and J by 5 bases, with 12 bases between. The CDR3 totals 15 residues. Looked up from germline, CDR1 is SGHRS and CDR2 is YFSETQ. DNA for the CDR3: TGCGCCAGCAGCTTGACGGGAGTAGGGACCGGGGAGCTGTTTTTT. This encodes CASSLTGVGTGELFF.

The chain combines TRBV3-1 (or the pseudogene TRBV3-2) with TRBJ2-5; TRBD1 might be the D (5 bases). The CDR3 spans 20 residues. The ends were cut back, 0 bases at V and 0 bases at J, with 23 bases in the middle. Germline-derived CDR1 and CDR2 are LGHDT and YNNKEL (reference sequence). CDR3 in DNA: TGTGCCAGCAGCCAAGATAAGGTCCTGGCGACAGACCCAAACCAAGAGACCCAGTACTTC. It is translated as CASSQDKVLATDPNQETQYF.

This rearrangement joins TRBV6-6 to TRBJ2-3; 7 nucleotides line up with TRBD2. Per germline, CDR1 MNHNY and CDR2 SVGAGI (reference sequence). This CDR3 contains 13 residues. The V segment lost 6 bases and the J segment 1 base; nucleotides outside the gene matches: 1. The CDR3 reads CASSLAGTDTQYF. The CDR3 DNA reads as TGTGCCAGCAGCCTAGCGGGCACAGATACGCAGTATTTT.

This clone was detected only once. J is TRBJ2-3 and V is TRBV7-2; 9 positions match TRBD2. The V segment lost 2 bases and the J segment 6 bases; nucleotides outside the gene matches: 12. The germline V gene encodes CDR1 SGHTA and CDR2 FQGNSA. CDR3 length: 17 residues. Here the CDR3 reads CASSLIAGGPPRDTQYF. The DNA of the CDR3 is TGTGCCAGCAGCTTAATCGCGGGGGGGCCCCCCCGCGATACGCAGTATTTT.

The chain employs TRBV28 and TRBJ2-7; a weak D match, TRBD2 (6 bases). CDR1 is MDHEN, CDR2 SYDVKM, per germline. The CDR3 contains 14 residues. Trimming left V 8 bases short and J 2 bases short, with 16 bases between. CDR3 residues: CASLTGGRAYEQYF. CDR3 nucleotides: TGTGCCAGCCTGACTGGAGGGAGAGCCTACGAGCAGTACTTC.

The chain uses TRBV6-2 or TRBV6-3 and TRBJ2-3, with D perhaps TRBD1 (6 bases). V gave up 6 bases and J gave up 4 bases, with 14 bases separating them. The CDR3 spans 14 residues. Germline-derived CDR1 and CDR2 are MNHEY and SVGEGT. As DNA, the CDR3 is TGTGCCAGCAGCCCAACAGGGAATCCAGATACGCAGTATTTT. It is translated as CASSPTGNPDTQYF.

The V and J genes are TRBV5-6 and TRBJ1-1; 12 bases match TRBD1. The CDR3 runs to 16 residues. The junction had 6 bases not matched to a gene; V was cut back by 4 bases and J by 2 bases. From germline, CDR1 is SGHDT and CDR2 YYEEEE. The CDR3 protein is CASSAGTGGRNTEAFF. Here the CDR3 DNA reads TGTGCCAGCAGCGCCGGGACAGGGGGCAGAAACACTGAAGCTTTCTTT.

The chain carries TRBV5-8 and TRBJ2-3, with 11 nucleotides matching TRBD1. The CDR3 consists of 15 residues. V shed 2 bases, J shed 5 bases, and the junction held 4 bases outside the gene matches. Per germline, CDR1 SGHTS and CDR2 YDEGEE. Written as DNA, the CDR3 is TGTGCCAGCAGCTTTCGGACAGGGGGCGTAGATACGCAGTATTTT. Amino acid sequence: CASSFRTGGVDTQYF.

There are a few counts of this clone. The genes are TRBV6-1 and TRBJ2-1; 11 bases are a match to TRBD2. The CDR3 runs to 17 residues. Per germline, CDR1 MNHNS and CDR2 SASEGT. V lost 2 bases and J lost 5; bases outside the gene matches: 8. In nucleotides, the CDR3 is TGTGCCAGCAGTGAATTAGCGGGGGGGACGTTCGACAATGAGCAGTTCTTC. Its protein product is CASSELAGGTFDNEQFF.

Worth noting for this clone: Other DNA sequences in the sample encode the same CDR3. The genes are TRBV6-5 and TRBJ2-7, with D possibly matching TRBD2 (6 bases). The germline V and J ends were trimmed by 5 bases and 3 bases, with 17 bases remaining between them. This CDR3 is built from 15 residues. CDR1 and CDR2 (germline): MNHEY, SVGAGI. CDR3 residues: CASSPSGRVSYEQYF. The CDR3 nucleotides read TGTGCCAGCAGTCCCTCCGGGAGAGTTAGCTACGAGCAGTACTTC.

This clone was seen a single time. The rearrangement joins TRBV9 to TRBJ2-2, with D maybe TRBD2 (6 bases). V was cut by 5 bases and J by 6 bases, with 17 bases left in between. The CDR3 totals 15 residues. In germline, CDR1 is SGDLS, CDR2 YYNGEE. Here the CDR3 reads CASSAGSAGAGELFF. The DNA of the CDR3 is TGTGCCAGCAGTGCCGGGTCAGCGGGCGCCGGGGAGCTGTTTTTT. Combining the CDR3 with reference TRBV9 and TRBJ2-2 gives the whole variable domain DSGVTQTPKHLITATGQRVTLRCSPRSGDLSVYWYQQSLDQGLQFLIQYYNGEERAKGNILERFSAQQFPDLHSELNLSSLELGDSALYFCASSAGSAGAGELFFGEGSRLTVL.

The chain has TRBV3-1 (or the pseudogene TRBV3-2) and TRBJ2-7, with 12 nucleotides matching TRBD2. The CDR3 runs 18 residues. Per germline, CDR1 LGHDT and CDR2 YNNKEL (reference sequence). V shed 4 bases and J 2 bases; nucleotides not matched to a gene: 12. The CDR3 DNA is TGTGCCAGCAGCCCCAAGCGGACTAGCGGGATACTCCCCTACGAGCAGTACTTC. Protein product: CASSPKRTSGILPYEQYF.

This chain connects TRBV18 to TRBJ2-3; TRBD2 matches at 10 bases. V shed 3 bases, J shed 2 bases, and the junction held 11 bases outside the gene matches. The CDR3 spans 18 residues. Per germline, CDR1 KGHSH and CDR2 LQKENI. The CDR3 here is CASSPLPSSGSSTDTQYF. In nucleotides, the CDR3 is TGTGCCAGCTCACCCCTCCCCTCTAGCGGGAGTTCCACAGATACGCAGTATTTT.

The chain is built from TRBV6-5 and TRBJ1-6; D perhaps matches TRBD1 (6 bases). Trimming stripped 0 bases from V and 9 bases from J, with 9 bases between. CDR3 size: 14 residues. Germline values: CDR1 MNHEY, CDR2 SVGAGI. As DNA, the CDR3 is TGTGCCAGCAGTTACTCGGGACAACCTTCACCCCTCCACTTT. It specifies CASSYSGQPSPLHF.

The rearrangement links TRBV6-5 to TRBJ1-2; D perhaps matches TRBD1 (6 bases). CDR1 is MNHEY, CDR2 SVGAGI, per germline. Deletions cut 4 bases from V and 2 bases from J, with 14 bases between. The length of the CDR3 is 15 residues. This CDR3 is CASSFGGRWNYGYTF. CDR3 nucleotide sequence: TGTGCCAGCAGTTTCGGGGGGCGGTGGAACTATGGCTACACCTTC.

The chain couples TRBV5-4 to TRBJ1-1; 9 positions match TRBD1. The length of the CDR3 is 16 residues. Trimming removed 4 bases from V and 0 bases from J; junction bases left unmatched: 7. CDR1 and CDR2 (germline): SGHNT, YYREEE (reference sequence). The CDR3 loop reads CASSTGGYGVNTEAFF. Here the CDR3 DNA reads TGTGCCAGCAGCACAGGGGGCTACGGGGTGAACACTGAAGCTTTCTTT.

This clone appeared a single time. Other DNA sequences in the sample encode the same CDR3. The V call is TRBV28, the J call TRBJ2-1; TRBD1 matches 8 bases. V shed 4 bases and J 4 bases; nucleotides not matched to a gene: 3. This CDR3 spans 14 amino acids. The germline gives CDR1 MDHEN, CDR2 SYDVKM. CDR3 in amino acids: CASSSGTGYNEQFF. The CDR3 region has the DNA TGTGCCAGCAGTTCCGGGACAGGTTACAATGAGCAGTTCTTC.

The chain couples TRBV29-1 to TRBJ1-3; no clear D gene. V shed 5 bases and J shed 0 bases, with 11 bases lying between them. CDR3 length equals 14 residues. CDR1 SQVTM and CDR2 ANQGSEA come from the germline V gene. The CDR3 DNA reads as TGCAGCGTTACAGACACCAACTCTGGAAACACCATATATTTT. The encoded protein is CSVTDTNSGNTIYF.

The chain combines TRBV10-3 with TRBJ1-2; D perhaps matches TRBD1 (5 bases). Germline CDR1 is ENHRY and CDR2 is SYGVKD. V was trimmed by 7 bases and J by 6 bases, leaving 18 bases between them. The length of the CDR3 is 14 residues. CDR3 protein: CAITRSQTANGYTF. The CDR3 bases are TGTGCCATCACCCGGAGCCAGACAGCAAATGGCTACACCTTC.

The chain is built from TRBV12-3 or TRBV12-4 and TRBJ2-3, with D unclear. The ends were cut back, 3 bases at V and 4 bases at J, with 8 bases in the middle. The CDR3 is 13 amino acids. The CDR3 nucleotides are TGTGCCAGCAGTTTCGGCGGTGCAGATACGCAGTATTTT. Its protein product is CASSFGGADTQYF.

This clone was counted a few times. The chain carries TRBV7-9 and TRBJ2-3; D remains ambiguous. The germline V and J ends were trimmed by 6 bases and 0 bases, with 25 bases remaining between them. Germline-derived CDR1 and CDR2 are SEHNR and FQNEAQ (reference sequence). The CDR3 is 19 residues long. This CDR3 reads CASSLSKLSRLLSTDTQYF. Here the CDR3 DNA reads TGTGCCAGCAGTCTTAGTAAATTATCGCGACTCTTAAGCACAGATACGCAGTATTTT.

The genes are TRBV2 and TRBJ1-5; TRBD1 matches 7 bases. CDR1 is SNHLY and CDR2 is FYNNEI in the germline V gene. Unmatched junction bases numbered 7, after V lost 3 bases and J lost 2 bases. This CDR3 contains 16 residues. The CDR3 sequence is CASSEEQGIRNQPQHF. The CDR3 region has the DNA TGTGCCAGCAGTGAGGAACAGGGGATTCGCAATCAGCCCCAGCATTTT.

This clone was picked up a small number of times. V and J are TRBV27 and TRBJ2-5; D not resolved. CDR1 is MNHEY and CDR2 is SMNVEV in the germline V gene (reference sequence). The CDR3 extends over 14 amino acids. Trimming cost V 6 bases and J 2 bases, with 13 bases left between them. Here the CDR3 reads CASSPRSVQETQYF. The CDR3 DNA reads TGTGCCAGCAGCCCCCGTTCGGTACAAGAGACCCAGTACTTC.

V gene TRBV6-2 or TRBV6-3 combines with J gene TRBJ1-5, with D tentatively TRBD1 (6 bases). Trimming removed 1 base from V and 8 bases from J, with 12 bases in between. Germline V gene lookup returns CDR1 MNHEY and CDR2 SVGEGT. The CDR3 totals 14 residues. Written as DNA, the CDR3 is TGTGCCAGCAGTTACTTGGGGGGGCTTGAGCCCCAGCATTTT. The encoded protein is CASSYLGGLEPQHF.

The V and J genes are TRBV19 and TRBJ2-7, with 7 bases that match TRBD1. Losses at the gene ends were 6 bases for V and 6 bases for J; bases not matched to a gene: 17. The CDR3 has 16 amino acids. Germline V gene sequence: CDR1 LNHDA, CDR2 SQIVND (reference sequence). CDR3 protein: CASSRPPQGQRVEQYF. The CDR3 coding sequence is TGTGCCAGTAGCCGACCCCCTCAGGGACAGAGGGTCGAGCAGTACTTC.

This chain connects TRBV5-1 to TRBJ2-2, with a tentative D call TRBD1 (6 bases). Germline V gene sequence: CDR1 SGHRS, CDR2 YFSETQ. Trimming removed 0 bases at V and 0 bases at J, with 9 bases between. There are 16 residues in the CDR3. CDR3 DNA sequence: TGCGCCAGCAGCTTGGGGGGGACAACGAACACCGGGGAGCTGTTTTTT. It specifies CASSLGGTTNTGELFF.

The chain is built from TRBV4-3 and TRBJ2-1; 8 bases line up with TRBD2. J gave up 3 bases and V 1 base, and 2 bases lay outside the gene matches. Germline CDR1 reads LGHNA; CDR2 reads YSLEER. CDR3 length: 15 residues. CDR3 region: CASSQGLANYNEQFF. The CDR3 DNA reads as TGCGCCAGCAGCCAAGGACTAGCGAACTACAATGAGCAGTTCTTC.